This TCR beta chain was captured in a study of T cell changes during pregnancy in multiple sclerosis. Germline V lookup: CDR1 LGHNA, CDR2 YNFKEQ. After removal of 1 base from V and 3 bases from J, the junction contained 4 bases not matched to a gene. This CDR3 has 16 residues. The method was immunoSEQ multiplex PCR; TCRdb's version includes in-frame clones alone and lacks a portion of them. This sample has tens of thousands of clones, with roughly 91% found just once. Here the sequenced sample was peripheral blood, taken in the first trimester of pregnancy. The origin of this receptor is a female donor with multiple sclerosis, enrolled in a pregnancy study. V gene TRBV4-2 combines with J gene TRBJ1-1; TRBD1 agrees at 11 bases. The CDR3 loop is CASSQVSGQGDTEAFF. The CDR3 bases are TGTGCCAGCAGCCAAGTATCGGGACAGGGGGACACTGAAGCTTTCTTT.